This T cell receptor (beta chain) was profiled in a study of CD8 T cells in ankylosing spondylitis. General study results and limits: CD8+ disease-linked clones were present at relatively low frequencies in blood. A TCR beta motif of 7 or 8 highly homologous variants appeared characteristic of ankylosing spondylitis blood. The clones that were linked to disease were reported to be significantly enriched in matched synovial fluid samples from ankylosing spondylitis patients.

With regard to this clonotype: Its antigen is as yet unknown.

The germline gives CDR1 SGHRS, CDR2 YFSETQ. CDR3 length: 15 residues. V lost 4 bases and J 6 bases, leaving 17 bases between the germline ends. As the method for making TCR beta libraries, quantitative 5'-RACE with molecular barcodes was used. MiXCR was run by TCRdb on the 5' RACE reads, yielding one entry per CDR3 protein. The sample has roughly 440,000 distinct CDR3 sequences, approximately 17% seen once. The V and J genes are TRBV5-1 and TRBJ1-5; tentatively, D is TRBD1 (5 bases). Input material: blood, either unsorted or a sorted T cell fraction (not recorded which). This receptor was taken from a male donor with ankylosing spondylitis. CDR3 DNA sequence: TGCGCCAGCAGCCCCTGGGGGGGAGTGGGTCAGCCCCAGCATTTT. This encodes CASSPWGGVGQPQHF.